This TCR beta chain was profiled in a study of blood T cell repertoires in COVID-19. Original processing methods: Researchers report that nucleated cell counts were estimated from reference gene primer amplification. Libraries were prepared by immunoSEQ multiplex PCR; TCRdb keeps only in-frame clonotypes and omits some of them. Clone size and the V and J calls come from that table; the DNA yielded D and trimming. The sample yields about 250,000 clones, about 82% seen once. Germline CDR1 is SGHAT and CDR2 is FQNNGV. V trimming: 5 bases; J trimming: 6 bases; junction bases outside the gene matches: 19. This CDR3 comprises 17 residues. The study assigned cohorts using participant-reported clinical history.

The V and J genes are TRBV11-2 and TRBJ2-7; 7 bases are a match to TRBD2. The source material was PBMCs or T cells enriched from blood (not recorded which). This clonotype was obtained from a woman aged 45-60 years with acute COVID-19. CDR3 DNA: TGTGCCAGCAGCCTCATGGGGGAGGGCAGCACCCCCGCCGAGCAGTACTTC. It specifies CASSLMGEGSTPAEQYF. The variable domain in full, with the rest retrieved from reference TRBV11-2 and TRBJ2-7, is EAGVAQSPRYKIIEKRQSVAFWCNPISGHATLYWYQQILGQGPKLLIQFQNNGVVDDSQLPKDRFSAERLKGVDSTLKIQPAKLEDSAVYLCASSLMGEGSTPAEQYFGPGTRLTVT.